These 27 T cell receptor beta chains were all obtained from the same sample, sequenced in a study of T cell repertoires in cytomegalovirus infection (dated by TCRdb to 2018 to 2020). Antigens for these TCRs are unknown. The treatment or condition label on this specimen signifies: in vitro stimulation with specific CMV peptide epitopes to enrich CMV-specific T cells. TCRdb shows the sequencer as Illumina HiSeq 1500. TCRdb reanalyzed the raw reads on its own, using fastp at Q25 for trimming and MiXCR for clone calling, and kept in-frame beta chains. Each CDR3 protein appears once, grouped with its most common genes and DNA. This sample lists 300,000 to 400,000 distinct CDR3 sequences; roughly 29% were detected once. The ten largest clones take up 15% to 20% of the sample. This specimen was cultured PBMCs, taken from culture after CMV antigen stimulation. The receptors shown here come from a human donor in good health (CMV status not recorded). Some clones in this sample may be carry-over from other donors' samples.

This clonotype came up many times. The chain joins TRBV5-1 to TRBJ1-2; TRBD1 might be the D (5 bases). The CDR3 spans 14 residues. CDR1 is SGHRS and CDR2 is YFSETQ in the germline V gene. Trimming removed 3 bases from V and 2 bases from J, with 11 bases in between. The CDR3 protein is CASSSGRTNYGYTF. The CDR3 DNA reads TGCGCCAGCAGCTCGGGACGGACCAACTATGGCTACACCTTC.

V usage is TRBV2 and J usage is TRBJ2-5, with 8 bases matching TRBD1. Germline CDR1 SNHLY, CDR2 FYNNEI. CDR3 length: 14 amino acids. The V segment lost 6 bases and the J segment 3 bases; nucleotides outside the gene matches: 6. The CDR3 region is CASSWTGPKETQYF. CDR3 in DNA: TGTGCCAGCAGCTGGACAGGGCCTAAAGAGACCCAGTACTTC.

This clonotype has just a few counts. CDR3 in DNA: TGTGCCAGCAGTTTATCCCAGCGTGAGCAGTTCTTC. As protein: CASSLSQREQFF. V is TRBV27 and J is TRBJ2-1, with no clear D. The CDR3 sequence is 12 residues long. Germline CDR1 and CDR2: MNHEY and SMNVEV (reference sequence). Between the trimmed V and J ends, which lost 0 bases and 9 bases, there was a span of 6 bases.

This clonotype was detected ten times or more. The rearrangement links TRBV7-8 to TRBJ1-4, with D perhaps TRBD1 (5 bases). V lost 5 bases and J lost 3, with 13 bases in between. Germline V CDR1 and CDR2: SGHVS, FQNEAQ. The CDR3 sequence is 15 residues long. The CDR3 protein is CASSNNGGANEKLFF. CDR3 coding DNA: TGTGCCAGCAGCAATAACGGGGGGGCTAATGAAAAACTGTTTTTT. Complete variable domain (other parts from reference TRBV7-8 and TRBJ1-4): GAGVSQSPRYKVAKRGQDVALRCDPISGHVSLFWYQQALGQGPEFLTYFQNEAQLDKSGLPSDRFFAERPEGSVSTLKIQRTQQEDSAVYLCASSNNGGANEKLFFGSGTQLSVL.

The genes are TRBV15 and TRBJ2-1, with TRBD2 matching 7 bases. CDR1 and CDR2 from the germline V gene are LNHNV and YYDKDF (reference sequence). Unmatched junction bases numbered 7, after V lost 8 bases and J lost 6 bases. CDR3 length: 13 amino acids. The CDR3 is CATWGGEGNEQFF. In DNA, the CDR3 is TGTGCCACCTGGGGGGGTGAGGGCAATGAGCAGTTCTTC. Complete variable domain (other parts from reference TRBV15 and TRBJ2-1): DAMVIQNPRYQVTQFGKPVTLSCSQTLNHNVMYWYQQKSSQAPKLLFHYYDKDFNNEADTPDNFQSRRPNTSFCFLDIRSPGLGDTAMYLCATWGGEGNEQFFGPGTRLTVL.

A few counts support this clonotype. This sequence joins TRBV19 and TRBJ1-2; 8 bases match TRBD1. The germline gives CDR1 LNHDA, CDR2 SQIVND (reference sequence). The CDR3 contains 14 residues. Losses at the gene ends were 4 bases for V and 4 bases for J; bases not matched to a gene: 5. CDR3 protein: CASSRTGMAYGYTF. The CDR3 DNA sequence: TGTGCCAGTAGTAGGACAGGGATGGCCTATGGCTACACCTTC.

V and J are TRBV19 and TRBJ1-2; TRBD1 matches at 9 bases. Germline CDR1 is LNHDA and CDR2 is SQIVND (reference sequence). V shed 4 bases, J shed 10 bases, and the junction held 10 bases outside the gene matches. The CDR3 length is 14 residues. The CDR3 loop is CASSTPRTGDVYTF. The DNA for the CDR3 is TGTGCCAGTAGTACCCCCAGGACAGGGGATGTCTACACCTTC.

The rearrangement links TRBV3-1 to TRBJ2-1, with D hard to call. V lost 4 bases to trimming and J lost 5 bases, with 12 bases between them. CDR1 LGHDT and CDR2 YNNKEL come from the germline V gene (reference sequence). The length of the CDR3 is 14 residues. The DNA for the CDR3 is TGTGCCAGCAGCCCTACACGGACGGACAATGAGCAGTTCTTC. Translated: CASSPTRTDNEQFF.

The sample holds many counts of this clonotype. The V gene is TRBV7-9, the J gene TRBJ2-7, with TRBD1 identical over 7 bases. Germline-derived CDR1 and CDR2 are SEHNR and FQNEAQ (reference sequence). This CDR3 contains 14 residues. The ends lost 3 bases at V and 3 bases at J; junction bases unmatched: 5. DNA of the CDR3: TGTGCCAGCAGCTTTGGTACAGGGGACTACGAGCAGTACTTC. Its translation: CASSFGTGDYEQYF.

V is TRBV7-2 and J is TRBJ2-4, with TRBD1 matching over 10 bases. The CDR3 is made up of 17 amino acids. Germline CDR1 and CDR2: SGHTA and FQGNSA. Trimming took 6 bases from V and 4 from J; bases not matched to a gene: 12. The chain's CDR3 is CASSFPALGQGKNIQYF. The DNA of the CDR3 is TGTGCCAGCAGTTTTCCCGCCCTGGGACAGGGGAAAAACATTCAGTACTTC. Variable domain in full (rest from reference TRBV7-2 and TRBJ2-4): GAGVSQSPSNKVTEKGKDVELRCDPISGHTALYWYRQSLGQGLEFLIYFQGNSAPDKSGLPSDRFSAERTGGSVSTLTIQRTQQEDSAVYLCASSFPALGQGKNIQYFGAGTRLSVL.

This clonotype was seen a few times. The chain carries TRBV12-3 or TRBV12-4 and TRBJ2-7, with 11 bases aligning to TRBD1. J was trimmed by 4 bases and V by 5 bases; bases with no gene match: 4. The CDR3 covers 14 residues. This CDR3 reads CASSHGTGGYEQYF. In DNA, the CDR3 is TGTGCCAGCAGTCACGGGACAGGGGGATACGAGCAGTACTTC.

This sequence joins TRBV5-6 and TRBJ1-2, with TRBD1 identical over 11 bases. Germline V gene sequence: CDR1 SGHDT, CDR2 YYEEEE. V lost 4 bases to trimming and J lost 5 bases; unmatched junction nucleotides: 7. CDR3 length: 15 amino acids. The DNA for the CDR3 is TGTGCCAGCAGCCTCTCCGGGACAGGGGGATATGGCTACACCTTC. This gives the protein CASSLSGTGGYGYTF.

The V and J genes are TRBV2 and TRBJ1-1; a possible D gene is TRBD1 (6 bases). Germline CDR1 is SNHLY and CDR2 is FYNNEI. V lost 6 bases and J lost 3, with 8 bases in between. This CDR3 comprises 12 residues. The CDR3 DNA sequence: TGTGCCAGCAGGGACAGATACACTGAAGCTTTCTTT. Residues: CASRDRYTEAFF.

This clonotype has at least ten counts. The V gene is TRBV13, the J gene TRBJ2-1, with 8 bases that match TRBD2. This CDR3 is 13 amino acids long. Germline V gene data show CDR1 as PRHDT and CDR2 as FYEKMQ (reference sequence). The junction had 2 bases not matched to a gene; V was cut back by 5 bases and J by 5 bases. CDR3 loop: CASSPGLDNEQFF. The CDR3 nucleotides read TGTGCCAGCAGCCCGGGACTAGACAATGAGCAGTTCTTC. Together with reference TRBV13 and TRBJ2-1, the CDR3 gives the full variable domain: AAGVIQSPRHLIKEKRETATLKCYPIPRHDTVYWYQQGPGQDPQFLISFYEKMQSDKGSIPDRFSAQQFSDYHSELNMSSLELGDSALYFCASSPGLDNEQFFGPGTRLTVL.

J is TRBJ1-2 and V is TRBV12-3 or TRBV12-4, with D unresolved. This CDR3 comprises 13 residues. V gave up 1 base and J gave up 8 bases, with 11 bases separating them. For the CDR3, the DNA is TGTGCCAGCAGTTTAGTGATAGGGTTGGGCTACACCTTC. It yields the protein CASSLVIGLGYTF.

J is TRBJ1-5 and V is TRBV2; perhaps TRBD1 as D (5 bases). The CDR3 contains 13 residues. V lost 7 bases and J lost 4, with 11 bases in between. Looked up from germline, CDR1 is SNHLY and CDR2 is FYNNEI. CDR3 sequence: CASTPEGNQPQHF. DNA of the CDR3: TGTGCCAGCACCCCGGAGGGGAATCAGCCCCAGCATTTT.

This clonotype was detected only a few times. The chain has TRBV24-1 and TRBJ2-5, with 7 bases fitting TRBD1. J gave up 5 bases and V 4 bases, and 6 bases lay outside the gene matches. Germline lookup yields CDR1 KGHDR and CDR2 SFDVKD. The CDR3 has 14 amino acids. CDR3 in amino acids: CATSDTGTAETQYF. The DNA of the CDR3 is TGTGCCACCAGTGACACCGGGACAGCGGAGACCCAGTACTTC.

The chain employs TRBV7-9 and TRBJ2-1, with a possible D match to TRBD2 (6 bases). Trimming cost V 3 bases and J 7 bases, with 19 bases left between them. CDR3 size: 16 residues. Germline V gene lookup returns CDR1 SEHNR and CDR2 FQNEAQ (reference sequence). CDR3 sequence: CASSLAGSQVSNEQFF. DNA for the CDR3: TGTGCCAGCAGCTTGGCCGGGAGCCAGGTCAGTAATGAGCAGTTCTTC.

V is TRBV27 and J is TRBJ2-1; 9 bases match TRBD2. The CDR3 contains 15 residues. V was pared by 6 bases and J by 8 bases, with 11 bases of the junction left unmatched. Germline V gene lookup returns CDR1 MNHEY and CDR2 SMNVEV (reference sequence). CDR3 region: CASSLLLAGFDEQFF. In nucleotides, the CDR3 is TGTGCCAGCAGCCTTTTGCTAGCGGGATTCGATGAGCAGTTCTTC.

The chain carries TRBV5-4 and TRBJ2-1, with 9 nucleotides matching TRBD2. Germline CDR1 and CDR2: SGHNT and YYREEE (reference sequence). CDR3 length: 15 amino acids. V shed 0 bases, J shed 10 bases, and the junction held 8 bases outside the gene matches. CDR3 in DNA: TGTGCCAGCAGCTTGGAGGCGGGAGGGTCGTTGGAGCAGTTCTTC. Its translation is CASSLEAGGSLEQFF.

This clonotype was counted ten times or more. The chain has TRBV6-1 and TRBJ1-3; no reliable D call. The CDR3 runs 16 residues. Germline lookup yields CDR1 MNHNS and CDR2 SASEGT. V lost 2 bases to trimming and J lost 0 bases, with 11 bases between them. In DNA form, the CDR3 reads TGTGCCAGCAGTGAACGGCAGATTACCTCTGGAAACACCATATATTTT. It specifies CASSERQITSGNTIYF.

The chain carries TRBV11-2 and TRBJ1-2; D is ambiguous. The V gene's germline CDR1 is SGHAT and CDR2 FQNNGV. The V end lost 0 bases, the J end lost 4 bases, and 12 bases lay between the germline ends. This CDR3 region has 15 residues. In DNA, the CDR3 is TGTGCCAGCAGCTTAGATCTGCACAGCTTCTATGGCTACACCTTC. Protein sequence: CASSLDLHSFYGYTF.

This clonotype occurred a few times. The J gene is TRBJ2-1, the V gene TRBV7-2; 11 nucleotides line up with TRBD2. This CDR3 has 12 amino acids. The V and J ends lost 5 bases and 15 bases, in that order; junction bases with no gene match: 6. CDR1 and CDR2 from the germline V gene are SGHTA and FQGNSA. DNA of the CDR3: TGTGCCAGCAGCACTAGCGGGAGTGTTTGGTTCTTC. Residues: CASSTSGSVWFF.

The chain is built from TRBV2 and TRBJ1-4; D might be TRBD1 (5 bases). The germline gives CDR1 SNHLY, CDR2 FYNNEI. CDR3 length: 15 residues. Trimming removed 6 bases from V and 0 bases from J, with 11 bases in between. The CDR3 nucleotides read TGTGCCAGCAGGCAAGGGGTTGCAACTAATGAAAAACTGTTTTTT. Translated, it gives CASRQGVATNEKLFF.

The table lists this clonotype with a few counts. The V call is TRBV7-3, the J call TRBJ2-1; D might be TRBD1 or TRBD2, each matching 5 bases. The length of the CDR3 is 14 residues. Germline CDR1 reads SGHTA; CDR2 reads FQGTGA. Trimming took 5 bases from V and 5 from J, leaving 13 bases between them. CDR3 region: CASSQTGTDNEQFF. In DNA form, the CDR3 reads TGTGCCAGCAGCCAGACTGGGACGGACAATGAGCAGTTCTTC.

Only a few counts were recorded for this clonotype. The J gene is TRBJ1-5, the V gene TRBV6-1; 8 bases match TRBD1. Germline values: CDR1 MNHNS, CDR2 SASEGT. J lost 8 bases, V lost 5 bases, and 8 bases had no gene match. This CDR3 region has 14 residues. In DNA, the CDR3 is TGTGCCAGCAGTCGCAGGGGGCGGCGAGAGCCCCAGCATTTT. Translated: CASSRRGRREPQHF.

V and J are TRBV7-9 and TRBJ1-5; D is undetermined. Germline V lookup: CDR1 SEHNR, CDR2 FQNEAQ (reference sequence). Trimming left V 2 bases short and J 11 bases short, with 10 bases between. This CDR3 region has 12 residues. In DNA, the CDR3 is TGTGCCAGCAGCTTAACCGGCGGGGCCCAGCATTTT. This encodes CASSLTGGAQHF. Combining the CDR3 with reference TRBV7-9 and TRBJ1-5 gives the whole variable domain DTGVSQNPRHKITKRGQNVTFRCDPISEHNRLYWYRQTLGQGPEFLTYFQNEAQLEKSRLLSDRFSAERPKGSFSTLEIQRTEQGDSAMYLCASSLTGGAQHFGDGTRLSIL.